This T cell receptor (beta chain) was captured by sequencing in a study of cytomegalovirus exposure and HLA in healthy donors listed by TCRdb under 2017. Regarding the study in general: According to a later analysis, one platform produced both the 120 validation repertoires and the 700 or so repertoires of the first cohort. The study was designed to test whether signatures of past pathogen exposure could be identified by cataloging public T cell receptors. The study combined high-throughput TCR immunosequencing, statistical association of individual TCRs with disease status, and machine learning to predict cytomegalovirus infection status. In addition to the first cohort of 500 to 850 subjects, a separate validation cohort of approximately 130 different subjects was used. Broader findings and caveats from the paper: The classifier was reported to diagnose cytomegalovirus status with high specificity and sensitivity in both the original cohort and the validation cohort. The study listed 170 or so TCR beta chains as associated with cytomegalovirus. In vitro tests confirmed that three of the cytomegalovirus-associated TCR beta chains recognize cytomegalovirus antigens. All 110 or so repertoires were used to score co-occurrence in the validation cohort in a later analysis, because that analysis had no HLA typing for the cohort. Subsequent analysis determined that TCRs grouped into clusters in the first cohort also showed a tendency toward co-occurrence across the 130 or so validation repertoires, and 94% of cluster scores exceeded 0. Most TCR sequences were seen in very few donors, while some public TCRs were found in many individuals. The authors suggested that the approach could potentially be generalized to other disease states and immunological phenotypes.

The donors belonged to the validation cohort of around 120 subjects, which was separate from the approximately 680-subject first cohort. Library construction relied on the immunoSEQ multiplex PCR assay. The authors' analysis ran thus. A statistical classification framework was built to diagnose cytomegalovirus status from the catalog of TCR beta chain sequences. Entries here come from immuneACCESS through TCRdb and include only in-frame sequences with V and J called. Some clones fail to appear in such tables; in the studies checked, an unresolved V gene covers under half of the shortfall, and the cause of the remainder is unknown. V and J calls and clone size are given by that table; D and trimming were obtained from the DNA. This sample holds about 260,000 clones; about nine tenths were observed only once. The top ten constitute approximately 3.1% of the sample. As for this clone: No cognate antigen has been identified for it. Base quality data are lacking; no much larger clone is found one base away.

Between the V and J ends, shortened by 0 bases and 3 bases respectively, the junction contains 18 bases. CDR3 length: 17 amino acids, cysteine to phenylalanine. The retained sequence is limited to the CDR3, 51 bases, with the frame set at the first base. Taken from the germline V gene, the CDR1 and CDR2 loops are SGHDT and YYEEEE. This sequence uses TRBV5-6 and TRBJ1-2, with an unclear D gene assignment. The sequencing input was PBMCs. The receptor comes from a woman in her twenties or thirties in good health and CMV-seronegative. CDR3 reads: CASSLDGREASDYGYTF. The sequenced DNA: TGTGCCAGCAGCTTGGATGGGAGGGAGGCTTCCGACTATGGCTACACCTTC.